The rows below give T cell receptor beta chains drawn from one sample of a study of vaccination effects on CD4 cells after COVID-19. Antigen specificity for these receptors is unknown. TCRdb's copy holds only in-frame clones and misses some; the assay was immunoSEQ multiplex PCR. The data show 80,000 to 95,000 clones, under 85% seen once. The sample was CD4+ T cells from PBMCs cultured with HCoV-OC43 spike peptides, taken after COVID-19 vaccination. Receptor source: a human donor who received a COVID-19 vaccine. Both conserved end residues are part of each CDR3. The D gene is left open where the match is weak. Only some rows state a clone size, as once, few, many or a class for expanded clones.

TRBJ1-3 | TRBD1 | . | TRBV7-9 | CASQDRAGNTIYF | TGTGCCAGCCAGGACAGGGCTGGAAACACCATATATTTT
TRBJ1-6 | . | . | TRBV30 | CAWSRGRMSSYNSPLHF | TGTGCCTGGAGTCGGGGCAGGATGAGCTCCTATAATTCACCCCTCCACTTT
TRBJ1-5 | TRBD1 | . | TRBV6-2/TRBV6-3 | CASSHRGLGDQPQHF | TGTGCCAGCAGCCACAGGGGGCTCGGCGATCAGCCCCAGCATTTT
TRBJ2-3 | TRBD2 | . | TRBV6-5 | CASSLTSADTQYF | TGTGCCAGCAGTTTAACTAGCGCAGATACGCAGTATTTT
TRBJ2-6 | . | . | TRBV5-1 | CASSLGVDNSGANVLTF | TGCGCCAGCAGCTTGGGGGTGGACAACTCTGGGGCCAACGTCCTGACTTTC
TRBJ2-2 | . | . | TRBV18 | CASSPMEGAPGELFF | TGTGCCAGCTCACCGATGGAGGGGGCCCCCGGGGAGCTGTTTTTT
TRBJ1-1 | TRBD1 | . | TRBV18 | CASSPGGQRTEAFF | TGTGCCAGCTCACCAGGGGGACAGCGGACTGAAGCTTTCTTT
TRBJ2-1 | . | . | TRBV7-3 | CASSFSDGNEQFF | TGTGCCAGCAGCTTCTCGGACGGAAATGAGCAGTTCTTC
TRBJ2-2 | TRBD2 | . | TRBV10-1 | CASSGGGTTGELFF | TGCGCCAGCAGTGGGGGGGGTACGACCGGGGAGCTGTTTTTT
TRBJ2-3 | TRBD1 | few | TRBV9 | CASSPGTGKIEGTQYF | TGTGCCAGCAGCCCAGGGACAGGGAAAATTGAGGGTACGCAGTATTTT
TRBJ1-1 | . | . | TRBV18 | CASTPDMNTEAFF | TGTGCCAGCACCCCAGATATGAACACTGAAGCTTTCTTT
TRBJ1-2 | TRBD1 | . | TRBV28 | CASSPGGNYGYTF | TGTGCCAGCAGTCCAGGGGGAAACTATGGCTACACCTTC
TRBJ2-1 | TRBD1 | few | TRBV4-2 | CASSPTGTGLNEQFF | TGTGCCAGCAGCCCAACCGGGACAGGACTCAATGAGCAGTTCTTC
TRBJ1-2 | . | . | TRBV6-5 | CASFIQGNYGYTF | TGTGCCAGCTTTATTCAGGGGAACTATGGCTACACCTTC
TRBJ1-1 | TRBD1 | . | TRBV7-9 | CASSLEHRGWISDTEAFF | TGTGCCAGCAGCCTAGAACACAGGGGTTGGATCTCGGACACTGAAGCTTTCTTT
TRBJ1-5 | . | . | TRBV7-2 | CASSSIANSNQPQHF | TGTGCCAGCAGCTCAATCGCGAATAGCAATCAGCCCCAGCATTTT
TRBJ2-1 | . | . | TRBV7-3 | CASSFHPGRPYINEQFF | TGTGCCAGCAGCTTCCATCCCGGACGGCCTTATATCAATGAGCAGTTCTTC
TRBJ2-3 | TRBD2 | once | TRBV19 | CASSIPQSGGAILLPPDTQYF | TGTGCCAGTAGTATCCCTCAAAGCGGGGGGGCTATCCTACTTCCCCCAGATACGCAGTATTTT
TRBJ2-3 | TRBD1 | . | TRBV24-1 | CATRSPGTVDTDTQYF | TGTGCCACCAGAAGCCCCGGGACAGTGGACACAGATACGCAGTATTTT
TRBJ1-2 | . | . | TRBV7-2 | CASTLQGRSYGYTF | TGTGCCAGCACACTACAGGGCAGATCCTATGGCTACACCTTC
TRBJ2-3 | . | . | TRBV9 | CASSVAPGRTDTQYF | TGTGCCAGCAGCGTAGCCCCGGGGAGGACAGATACGCAGTATTTT
TRBJ2-3 | . | . | TRBV7-8 | CASSSGVTQYF | TGTGCCAGCAGCTCCGGGGTTACGCAGTATTTT
TRBJ1-1 | . | . | TRBV20-1 | CSAQLSTEAFF | TGCAGTGCACAGCTATCGACTGAAGCTTTCTTT
TRBJ1-5 | TRBD1 | . | TRBV2 | CASGLRTGEQPQHF | TGTGCCAGCGGCCTGCGGACAGGAGAGCAGCCCCAGCATTTT
TRBJ1-1 | . | few | TRBV25-1 | CASSTERITEAFF | TGTGCCAGCAGTACAGAGCGAATCACTGAAGCTTTCTTT
TRBJ2-4 | . | . | TRBV7-6 | CASSLVRLAKNIQYF | TGTGCCAGCAGCTTAGTGAGGCTAGCCAAAAACATTCAGTACTTC
TRBJ2-6 | . | . | TRBV19 | CASSKTPSDSGANVLTF | TGTGCCAGTAGTAAAACCCCTTCGGACTCTGGGGCCAACGTCCTGACTTTC
TRBJ2-5 | . | . | TRBV5-1 | CASSLGDQQETQYF | TGCGCCAGCAGCTTGGGGGACCAGCAAGAGACCCAGTACTTC
TRBJ1-4 | . | . | TRBV7-2 | CASKRATNEKLFF | TGTGCCAGCAAACGCGCAACTAATGAAAAACTGTTTTTT
TRBJ1-6 | . | few | TRBV9 | CASTPFQGEPGFLDSPLHF | TGTGCCAGCACCCCCTTCCAGGGAGAGCCGGGCTTCTTGGATTCACCCCTCCACTTT
TRBJ2-1 | . | few | TRBV9 | CASSVVAGLVNEQFF | TGTGCCAGCAGCGTAGTGGCGGGGTTGGTCAATGAGCAGTTCTTC
TRBJ2-1 | . | . | TRBV7-3 | CASSLNVGNEQFF | TGTGCCAGCAGCTTAAATGTAGGAAATGAGCAGTTCTTC
TRBJ2-3 | . | . | TRBV5-1 | CASSLWLIPGAADTQYF | TGCGCCAGCAGCTTGTGGCTTATCCCGGGGGCGGCAGATACGCAGTATTTT
TRBJ2-5 | . | . | TRBV3-1/TRBV3-2 | CASSLTGRRETQYF | TGTGCCAGCAGCCTAACAGGGCGGCGAGAGACCCAGTACTTC
TRBJ2-5 | TRBD1 | . | TRBV5-1 | CASSSGQGPETQYF | TGCGCCAGCAGCTCAGGACAGGGCCCAGAGACCCAGTACTTC
TRBJ2-3 | . | once | TRBV14 | CASSQGSGTQYF | TGTGCCAGCAGCCAAGGATCGGGTACGCAGTATTTT
TRBJ1-5 | . | once | TRBV6-5 | CASSYRRSQPQHF | TGTGCCAGCAGTTATCGTCGTTCGCAGCCCCAGCATTTT
TRBJ2-1 | . | . | TRBV15 | CATSRGPSNNEQFF | TGTGCCACCAGCAGAGGCCCATCCAACAATGAGCAGTTCTTC
TRBJ2-3 | . | . | TRBV4-3 | CASSPAAGSTDTQYF | TGCGCCAGCAGCCCGGCCGCCGGCTCCACAGATACGCAGTATTTT
TRBJ2-5 | . | . | TRBV19 | CASSIPGGKTQYF | TGTGCCAGTAGTATCCCAGGTGGGAAGACCCAGTACTTC
TRBJ2-5 | TRBD2 | . | TRBV5-1 | CASSPSMLREGETQYF | TGCGCCAGCTCCCCTTCGATGCTACGGGAGGGAGAGACCCAGTACTTC
TRBJ1-2 | . | . | TRBV3-1/TRBV3-2 | CASSQGGGTYGYTF | TGTGCCAGCAGCCAAGGGGGGGGGACCTATGGCTACACCTTC
TRBJ1-2 | TRBD1 | . | TRBV2 | CASRRRQGASGYGYTF | TGTGCCAGCAGAAGGAGGCAGGGGGCAAGTGGCTATGGCTACACCTTC
TRBJ2-5 | TRBD1 | once | TRBV24-1 | CATSGAYGTEQETQYF | TGTGCCACCAGTGGCGCATACGGGACAGAGCAAGAGACCCAGTACTTC
TRBJ1-4 | . | . | TRBV12-5 | CASGRSLGLRSAGYEKLFF | TGTGCTAGTGGCCGCTCCTTAGGGTTAAGATCGGCAGGTTATGAAAAACTGTTTTTT
TRBJ2-2 | . | . | TRBV5-1 | CASSFDRTGELFF | TGCGCCAGCAGCTTTGATAGGACCGGGGAGCTGTTTTTT